These 21 T cell receptor beta chains were sequenced from one sample in a study of blood T cell repertoires in COVID-19. Produced via immunoSEQ multiplex PCR; TCRdb's table is partial and in-frame only. The sample yields some 670,000 clones, about 90% seen once. Sequencing used peripheral blood. The receptors stem from a woman aged 18-29 years with acute or convalescent COVID-19.

The chain links TRBV30 to TRBJ1-1; D possibly corresponds to TRBD1 (5 bases). CDR1 is GTSNPN and CDR2 is SVGIG in the germline V gene (reference sequence). V was clipped by 5 bases and J by 1 base, with 8 bases between them. The CDR3 loop spans 12 amino acids. The CDR3 nucleotides are TGTGCCTGGCTTACAGGGAACACTGAAGCTTTCTTT. Its translation is CAWLTGNTEAFF.

The chain has TRBV6-5 and TRBJ1-5; D possibly corresponds to TRBD1 (5 bases). The CDR3 is 14 amino acids. Trimming left V 6 bases short and J 3 bases short, with 12 bases between. Per the germline V gene, CDR1 is MNHEY and CDR2 is SVGAGI. The CDR3 spells CASRLQVSNQPQHF. DNA of the CDR3: TGTGCCAGCAGGCTACAGGTATCCAATCAGCCCCAGCATTTT.

The V call is TRBV12-5, the J call TRBJ1-5; 12 bases are shared with TRBD1. V trimming: 0 bases; J trimming: 7 bases; junction bases outside the gene matches: 10. The CDR3 is 18 amino acids. The germline gives CDR1 LGHNT, CDR2 FRNRAP. The CDR3 region has the DNA TGTGCTAGTGGTTTGGTAGCTGGGACAGGGGGCGATCGGCAGCCCCAGCATTTT. This gives the protein CASGLVAGTGGDRQPQHF.

The chain combines TRBV11-1 with TRBJ2-7, with a weak D call TRBD2 (5 bases). V lost 2 bases and J 7 bases, leaving 15 bases between the germline ends. Looked up from germline, CDR1 is SGHAT and CDR2 is FQDESV (reference sequence). The CDR3 covers 14 residues. The CDR3 nucleotides read TGTGCCAGCAGCTTATTTTTAGCGAGAGAGGAGCAGTACTTC. This sequence encodes CASSLFLAREEQYF.

The chain uses TRBV25-1 and TRBJ2-7, with 12 bases lining up with TRBD2. The CDR3 covers 14 residues. The V and J ends lost 3 bases and 6 bases, in that order; junction bases with no gene match: 3. Germline values: CDR1 MGHDK, CDR2 SYGVNS. The DNA for the CDR3 is TGTGCCAGCAGTGACCTAGCGGGGGGGCTCGAGCAGTACTTC. Translation: CASSDLAGGLEQYF.

The genes are TRBV2 and TRBJ1-2; possibly TRBD1 for D (6 bases). With 7 bases removed from V and 6 bases from J, the gap between germline ends came to 21 bases. The CDR3 is 15 residues long. The germline CDR1 and CDR2 sequences are SNHLY and FYNNEI. The CDR3 DNA reads TGTGCCAGCAACAGGGACACGTTGACGTTCGATGGCTACACCTTC. It encodes CASNRDTLTFDGYTF. The full variable domain, its missing parts supplied by reference TRBV2 and TRBJ1-2, is EPEVTQTPSHQVTQMGQEVILRCVPISNHLYFYWYRQILGQKVEFLVSFYNNEISEKSEIFDDQFSVERPDGSNFTLKIRSTKLEDSAMYFCASNRDTLTFDGYTFGSGTRLTVV.

Points on this clone: Different DNA sequences within this sample yield the same CDR3. The rearrangement uses TRBV30 and TRBJ2-1; D is unresolved. Trimming cost V 0 bases and J 7 bases, with 7 bases left between them. The V gene's germline CDR1 is GTSNPN and CDR2 SVGIG (reference sequence). There are 12 residues in the CDR3. The CDR3 DNA is TGTGCCTGGAGTGTACGCCGGAATGAGCAGTTCTTC. This translates into CAWSVRRNEQFF.

The chain links TRBV30 to TRBJ1-2, with D unresolved. CDR3 length: 16 amino acids. Deletions cut 2 bases from V and 5 bases from J, with 21 bases between. The germline CDR1 and CDR2 sequences are GTSNPN and SVGIG (reference sequence). In DNA form, the CDR3 reads TGTGCCTGGAGTACTATAACGGGTGGATCCTATTATGGCTACACCTTC. This gives the protein CAWSTITGGSYYGYTF.

The chain has TRBV2 and TRBJ2-7, with a possible D match to TRBD1 (6 bases). The CDR3 loop spans 15 amino acids. Germline V lookup: CDR1 SNHLY, CDR2 FYNNEI. The V end lost 5 bases, the J end lost 7 bases, and 21 bases lay between the germline ends. CDR3: CASSPPLQGAGEQYF. The CDR3 DNA is TGTGCCAGCAGTCCCCCATTACAGGGCGCTGGAGAGCAGTACTTC.

The chain carries TRBV4-3 and TRBJ2-1; a weak D match, TRBD2 (5 bases). Germline lookup yields CDR1 LGHNA and CDR2 YSLEER. V was pared by 0 bases and J by 10 bases, with 16 bases between. This CDR3 contains 15 residues. This CDR3 reads CASSQERTGIEEQFF. The CDR3 DNA follows: TGCGCCAGCAGCCAAGAGAGGACCGGGATCGAAGAGCAGTTCTTC.

The gene calls are TRBV14 and TRBJ2-2; possibly TRBD1 for D (6 bases). Trimming cost V 4 bases and J 13 bases, with 16 bases left between them. Germline V gene sequence: CDR1 SGHDN, CDR2 FVKESK. This CDR3 is 13 amino acids long. CDR3 bases: TGTGCCAGCAGCCTGGGTTGGGGGCGAGGGCTGTTTTTT. This codes for CASSLGWGRGLFF.

CDR3 loop: CASSDYPGQGDYTF. CDR3 sequence (DNA): TGTGCCAGCAGCGACTATCCGGGACAGGGGGATTACACCTTC. The chain recombines TRBV9 with TRBJ1-2; 11 bases align to TRBD1. This CDR3 contains 14 residues. In germline, CDR1 is SGDLS, CDR2 YYNGEE. V gave up 3 bases and J gave up 11 bases; unmatched junction bases: 9. Full variable domain (remainder filled in from reference TRBV9 and TRBJ1-2): DSGVTQTPKHLITATGQRVTLRCSPRSGDLSVYWYQQSLDQGLQFLIQYYNGEERAKGNILERFSAQQFPDLHSELNLSSLELGDSALYFCASSDYPGQGDYTFGSGTRLTVV.

The J gene is TRBJ2-7, the V gene TRBV24-1; perhaps TRBD2 as D (5 bases). This CDR3 is built from 13 residues. The V end lost 3 bases, the J end lost 6 bases, and 11 bases lay between the germline ends. CDR1 is KGHDR, CDR2 SFDVKD, per germline. CDR3 protein: CATSDRGLSEQYF. The CDR3 DNA is TGTGCCACCAGTGATCGCGGACTCTCCGAGCAGTACTTC.

The V call is TRBV5-6, the J call TRBJ1-1; 12 nucleotides align to TRBD1. CDR1 and CDR2 from the germline V gene are SGHDT and YYEEEE. Trimming at V came to 2 bases and at J to 10 bases, leaving 6 bases not matched to a gene. The CDR3 covers 14 residues. This CDR3 reads CASSLGTGGGGAFF. The CDR3 DNA is TGTGCCAGCAGCTTAGGGACAGGGGGCGGTGGAGCTTTCTTT.

This chain links TRBV7-9 with TRBJ2-1, with TRBD1 matching over 9 bases. The length of the CDR3 is 16 residues. Germline V gene data show CDR1 as SEHNR and CDR2 as FQNEAQ (reference sequence). J was trimmed by 2 bases and V by 5 bases; bases with no gene match: 7. The CDR3 loop reads CASSAYRDRAYNEQFF. For the CDR3, the DNA is TGTGCCAGCAGCGCCTACCGGGACAGGGCCTACAATGAGCAGTTCTTC.

This chain joins TRBV19 and TRBJ1-1, with TRBD1 as a possible D gene (5 bases). With 8 bases removed from V and 3 bases from J, the gap between germline ends came to 22 bases. This CDR3 region has 16 residues. Germline CDR1 and CDR2: LNHDA and SQIVND (reference sequence). CDR3 sequence (DNA): TGTGCCAGTGGAAACAGGTTGGGTGGATGGGACACTGAAGCTTTCTTT. This gives the protein CASGNRLGGWDTEAFF.

This clone was recorded once. The CDR3 bases are TGTGCCAGCAGTTCCCTTCTTAGGGGAGATACGCAGTATTTT. It specifies CASSSLLRGDTQYF. This chain joins TRBV27 and TRBJ2-3; D possibly corresponds to TRBD1 (5 bases). V lost 4 bases and J lost 5, with 13 bases in between. Looked up from germline, CDR1 is MNHEY and CDR2 is SMNVEV (reference sequence). CDR3 length: 14 amino acids.

On this clone: At one end the junction does not follow the germline gene, possibly because of a read error. Written as DNA, the CDR3 is TGTGCCAGCAGCTTGGCGCGATCTGGGGACAGGGTACTCTTC. This encodes CASSLARSGDRVLF. The V call is TRBV7-2, the J call TRBJ2-1; 9 nucleotides line up with TRBD1. This CDR3 region has 14 residues. Germline V CDR1 and CDR2: SGHTA, FQGNSA.

The chain links TRBV6-4 to TRBJ1-1; D possibly corresponds to TRBD1 (5 bases). Germline loops: CDR1 MRHNA, CDR2 SNTAGT. The CDR3 has 13 residues. Trimming stripped 2 bases from V and 5 bases from J, with 9 bases between. The CDR3 here is CASSDQGGTEAFF. DNA of the CDR3: TGTGCCAGCAGTGACCAGGGTGGGACTGAAGCTTTCTTT.

The chain joins TRBV6-2 or TRBV6-3 to TRBJ2-2; the D gene is possibly TRBD2 (5 bases). The germline gives CDR1 MNHEY, CDR2 SVGEGT. The CDR3 extends over 16 amino acids. V was pared by 2 bases and J by 5 bases, with 15 bases between. The CDR3 bases are TGTGCCAGCAGTTACAGGGCAGCCAGAGGGACCGGGGAGCTGTTTTTT. It is translated as CASSYRAARGTGELFF.

The V call is TRBV5-6, the J call TRBJ1-1; tentatively, D is TRBD1 (5 bases). The germline V and J ends were trimmed by 6 bases and 4 bases, with 13 bases remaining between them. Per the germline V gene, CDR1 is SGHDT and CDR2 is YYEEEE. The CDR3 is 13 residues long. This chain's CDR3 is CASISWQGTEAFF. In nucleotides, the CDR3 is TGTGCCAGCATCTCCTGGCAGGGCACTGAAGCTTTCTTT. Variable domain in full (rest from reference TRBV5-6 and TRBJ1-1): DAGVTQSPTHLIKTRGQQVTLRCSPKSGHDTVSWYQQALGQGPQFIFQYYEEEERQRGNFPDRFSGHQFPNYSSELNVNALLLGDSALYLCASISWQGTEAFFGQGTRLTVV.